The 22 T cell receptor beta chains below all came from one sample that was sequenced in a study of T-cell reconstitution after alpha-beta-depleted transplantation in children. TCRbeta library construction was performed incorporating unique molecular identifiers. TCRdb re-derived calls from the PCR reads in MiXCR, one entry per CDR3 protein. The repertoire holds over 200,000 distinct CDR3 sequences, with approximately 8% as singletons. Sequencing was performed on PBMCs, mostly from graft donor cells, taken 360 days after TCRalphabeta/CD19-depleted stem cell transplant. The receptors were gathered from a male patient under 10 years old who had a stem cell transplant for acute myeloid leukemia, so the T cells may come from the graft donor.

This clonotype has only a few counts. This sequence joins TRBV12-3 or TRBV12-4 and TRBJ1-3; D gene unclear. The CDR3 runs to 13 residues. Trimming pared 6 bases from V and 0 bases from J, leaving 6 bases between. CDR3 in DNA: TGTGCCAGCAGACTATACTCTGGAAACACCATATATTTT. Translation: CASRLYSGNTIYF.

This clonotype occurred many times. This sequence joins TRBV12-3 or TRBV12-4 and TRBJ2-3; the D is unclear. This CDR3 region has 12 residues. V was trimmed by 6 bases and J by 7 bases, leaving 11 bases between them. The CDR3 region is CASSLSGYTQYF. CDR3 sequence (DNA): TGTGCCAGCAGCCTGTCTGGGTATACGCAGTATTTT.

This chain connects TRBV6-1 to TRBJ1-1; D is uncertain. Trimming shortened V by 6 bases and J by 7 bases, and 18 bases separated the two germline ends. Germline assignment: CDR1 MNHNS and CDR2 SASEGT. The CDR3 spans 14 residues. The CDR3 DNA follows: TGTGCCAGCAGACAGTTGGGCGGCAGAAGTGAAGCTTTCTTT. Amino acids: CASRQLGGRSEAFF.

This clonotype was recorded many times. V usage is TRBV10-3 and J usage is TRBJ2-1; 9 bases are shared with TRBD2. The V gene's germline CDR1 is ENHRY and CDR2 SYGVKD. J was trimmed by 10 bases and V by 4 bases; bases with no gene match: 8. This CDR3 is built from 14 residues. CDR3 coding DNA: TGTGCCATCAGTGGACTAGCGGACGACTTGGAGCAGTTCTTC. It encodes CAISGLADDLEQFF.

V gene TRBV12-3 or TRBV12-4 combines with J gene TRBJ1-1, with TRBD1 matching 8 bases. V gave up 3 bases and J gave up 11 bases; unmatched junction bases: 5. The CDR3 is 12 residues long. CDR3 nucleotide sequence: TGTGCCAGCAGTTTTGCCAGGGGGCAGGCTTTCTTT. It is translated as CASSFARGQAFF.

This chain links TRBV12-3 or TRBV12-4 with TRBJ2-5, with 8 bases matching TRBD1. V lost 3 bases to trimming and J lost 2 bases; unmatched junction nucleotides: 5. The CDR3 consists of 15 residues. Written as DNA, the CDR3 is TGTGCCAGCAGTTTTCGACAGGGGTGGCAAGAGACCCAGTACTTC. It translates to CASSFRQGWQETQYF.

This clonotype was detected once. At one end, the junction sequence differs from germline, possibly due to a read error. J is TRBJ2-3 and V is TRBV9, with D possibly being TRBD2 (5 bases). CDR3 length equals 14 residues. The germline CDR1 and CDR2 sequences are SGDLS and YYNGEE. The CDR3 nucleotides are TGTGCCAGCAGCCTGTCGCCTAGCACAGATGCGCAGTATTTT. The encoded protein is CASSLSPSTDAQYF.

The genes are TRBV11-3 and TRBJ2-1; D gene uncertain. Germline loops: CDR1 SGHNT, CDR2 YENEEA. Trimming left V 0 bases short and J 3 bases short, with 6 bases between. The CDR3 covers 14 residues. CDR3 nucleotides: TGTGCCAGCAGCTTAGATAGGCACTACAATGAGCAGTTCTTC. Translation gives CASSLDRHYNEQFF.

This clonotype was observed many times. V usage is TRBV6-5 and J usage is TRBJ2-2; D uncertain. The CDR3 runs to 15 residues. V was pared by 0 bases and J by 5 bases, with 10 bases between. CDR1 MNHEY and CDR2 SVGAGI come from the germline V gene. CDR3 protein: CASSYSETRTGELFF. In DNA, the CDR3 is TGTGCCAGCAGTTACTCGGAGACAAGGACCGGGGAGCTGTTTTTT.

A few counts support this clonotype. The chain is built from TRBV5-1 and TRBJ1-1, with D perhaps TRBD1 (6 bases). Trimming took 0 bases from V and 5 from J, leaving 11 bases between them. The CDR3 extends over 14 amino acids. CDR1 is SGHRS and CDR2 is YFSETQ in the germline V gene. CDR3 in amino acids: CASSLEGEGTEAFF. DNA of the CDR3: TGCGCCAGCAGCTTGGAGGGGGAAGGGACTGAAGCTTTCTTT.

At least ten counts were recorded for this clonotype. The chain is built from TRBV5-1 and TRBJ1-5; TRBD1 aligns across 9 bases. Germline V lookup: CDR1 SGHRS, CDR2 YFSETQ. The CDR3 is 15 residues long. Trimming at V came to 4 bases and at J to 3 bases, leaving 5 bases not matched to a gene. The CDR3: CASSSGTGINQPQHF. The CDR3 DNA reads as TGCGCCAGCAGCAGCGGGACAGGGATCAATCAGCCCCAGCATTTT.

The V call is TRBV29-1, the J call TRBJ2-1, with 8 bases fitting TRBD2. The CDR3 is 16 amino acids. Germline CDR1 is SQVTM and CDR2 is ANQGSEA. Germline trimming cut 6 bases from V and 2 bases from J; bases unmatched to any gene: 12. The CDR3 DNA follows: TGCAGCGTGCTTACCGGGACTAGACTAGCCTACAATGAGCAGTTCTTC. Its protein product is CSVLTGTRLAYNEQFF.

This clonotype has only a few counts. The chain joins TRBV3-1 to TRBJ1-5; D is ambiguous. CDR3 length: 16 residues. CDR1 and CDR2 (germline): LGHDT, YNNKEL (reference sequence). V shed 0 bases and J shed 4 bases, with 13 bases lying between them. As DNA, the CDR3 is TGTGCCAGCAGCCAAGAGGTCGGGCTGCAGAATCAGCCCCAGCATTTT. It codes for CASSQEVGLQNQPQHF.

This clonotype was observed a few times. The V and J genes are TRBV19 and TRBJ2-1; D possibly corresponds to TRBD1 (6 bases). Trimming shortened V by 5 bases and J by 2 bases, and 16 bases separated the two germline ends. The germline gives CDR1 LNHDA, CDR2 SQIVND (reference sequence). There are 16 residues in the CDR3. CDR3 bases: TGTGCCAGTAGTTCCTTACAGGGCAATCCCTACAATGAGCAGTTCTTC. Translating gives CASSSLQGNPYNEQFF.

The chain combines TRBV29-1 with TRBJ2-7, with 12 bases identical to TRBD1. Germline V CDR1 and CDR2: SQVTM, ANQGSEA. The CDR3 length is 17 residues. V gave up 7 bases and J gave up 6 bases; unmatched junction bases: 19. The CDR3 DNA is TGCAGCGCCCTACCGGGACAGGGGGCGGAACCCGTATTCGAGCAGTACGTC. Translated, it gives CSALPGQGAEPVFEQYV.

The rearrangement joins TRBV2 to TRBJ2-1, with D perhaps matching TRBD2 (6 bases). From germline, CDR1 is SNHLY and CDR2 FYNNEI. The CDR3 totals 13 residues. The V end was cut by 11 bases, the J end by 4 bases, with 15 bases between. CDR3 residues: CARSRDFYNEQFF. In DNA, the CDR3 is TGTGCCCGAAGCCGGGACTTTTACAATGAGCAGTTCTTC.

There are many counts of this clonotype. CDR3 sequence reads: CASSQLGTSTYNEQFF. DNA of the CDR3: TGTGCCAGCAGCCAACTCGGGACTAGTACATACAATGAGCAGTTCTTC. The genes are TRBV11-2 and TRBJ2-1, with TRBD2 identical over 8 bases. The CDR3 is 16 amino acids. Losses at the gene ends were 5 bases for V and 4 bases for J; bases not matched to a gene: 10. CDR1 and CDR2 from the germline V gene are SGHAT and FQNNGV.

There are a few counts of this clonotype. The chain links TRBV6-5 to TRBJ1-1; tentatively, D is TRBD1 (6 bases). V lost 7 bases to trimming and J lost 3 bases, with 18 bases between them. This CDR3 comprises 15 residues. In germline, CDR1 is MNHEY, CDR2 SVGAGI. The CDR3 nucleotides are TGTGCCAGCACCCCAAGGACGGGGGGGCACACTGAAGCTTTCTTT. Translating gives CASTPRTGGHTEAFF.

V is TRBV20-1 and J is TRBJ1-1; 9 bases match TRBD1. The CDR3 spans 15 residues. Germline assignment: CDR1 DFQATT and CDR2 SNEGSKA (reference sequence). The J segment lost 5 bases and the V segment lost 0 bases, leaving 7 bases of the junction unmatched. CDR3 sequence reads: CSARDPPGTGTEAFF. CDR3 DNA sequence: TGCAGTGCTAGAGATCCACCCGGGACAGGGACTGAAGCTTTCTTT.

In its sample, this clonotype was seen many times. The V and J genes are TRBV12-3 or TRBV12-4 and TRBJ1-5, with a weak D call TRBD1 (6 bases). V lost 3 bases to trimming and J lost 7 bases, with 13 bases between them. CDR3 length equals 14 residues. The chain's CDR3 is CASSLEAGAQPQHF. The CDR3, as DNA: TGTGCCAGCAGTTTGGAGGCGGGGGCCCAGCCCCAGCATTTT.

The sample holds many counts of this clonotype. The J gene is TRBJ2-5, the V gene TRBV6-5; a possible D gene is TRBD2 (6 bases). The CDR3 consists of 16 residues. CDR1 is MNHEY, CDR2 SVGAGI, per germline. V was shortened by 2 bases and J by 2 bases, with 15 bases between the two germline ends. CDR3: CASSYGTGGSQETQYF. CDR3 bases: TGTGCCAGCAGTTACGGGACCGGGGGATCTCAAGAGACCCAGTACTTC.

This clonotype has at least ten counts. The chain carries TRBV7-8 and TRBJ2-7; a weak D match, TRBD2 (5 bases). The CDR3 consists of 15 residues. The ends were cut back, 7 bases at V and 4 bases at J, with 20 bases in the middle. Per the germline V gene, CDR1 is SGHVS and CDR2 is FQNEAQ. The CDR3 region has the DNA TGTGCCAGCACCACCGGAGCGGACCCCGCATACGAGCAGTACTTC. This translates into CASTTGADPAYEQYF.